This entry lists 8 T cell receptor beta chains sequenced from one sample in a study of control samples from healthy donors and cancer patients. Clones were read by immunoSEQ multiplex PCR, and TCRdb kept only the in-frame ones, dropping some. The sample yields under 450,000 clones, approximately 90% seen once. The sequencing sample was made of PBMCs. The receptors stem from a man aged 40-55 years with head and neck cancer.

This clone was observed a single time. CDR3 amino acids: CASSWQGPSAKNIQYF. In nucleotides, the CDR3 is TGTGCCAGCAGTTGGCAAGGCCCCAGTGCCAAAAACATTCAGTACTTC. The chain joins TRBV6-2 or TRBV6-3 to TRBJ2-4; D is unresolved. Trimming took off 4 bases at V and 1 base at J, with 14 bases between the two ends. Germline lookup yields CDR1 MNHEY and CDR2 SVGEGT. The CDR3 is 16 amino acids.

The genes are TRBV7-2 and TRBJ2-7; D is perhaps TRBD1 (6 bases). The CDR3 runs 13 residues. Germline V gene data show CDR1 as SGHTA and CDR2 as FQGNSA. V lost 5 bases and J 3 bases, leaving 11 bases between the germline ends. This CDR3 is CASSTDRFYEQYF. The DNA of the CDR3 is TGTGCCAGCAGCACGGACAGATTCTACGAGCAGTACTTC. The entire variable domain, with the rest obtained from reference TRBV7-2 and TRBJ2-7, is as follows: GAGVSQSPSNKVTEKGKDVELRCDPISGHTALYWYRQSLGQGLEFLIYFQGNSAPDKSGLPSDRFSAERTGGSVSTLTIQRTQQEDSAVYLCASSTDRFYEQYFGPGTRLTVT.

The chain employs TRBV27 and TRBJ2-7, with a tentative D call TRBD1 (6 bases). The germline CDR1 and CDR2 sequences are MNHEY and SMNVEV (reference sequence). The CDR3 is 14 amino acids. The ends were cut back, 2 bases at V and 3 bases at J, with 11 bases in the middle. CDR3 nucleotide sequence: TGTGCCAGCAGTTTAAGGGGACACCTCTACGAGCAGTACTTC. It is translated as CASSLRGHLYEQYF.

The sample holds one count of this clone. The CDR3 DNA reads TGCGCCAGCAGCCAAGAAGCCGGGCCCCAGCATTTT. Its translation: CASSQEAGPQHF. The chain combines TRBV4-1 with TRBJ1-5, with D uncertain. CDR1 is MGHRA, CDR2 YSYEKL, per germline. Between the trimmed V and J ends, which lost 0 bases and 9 bases, there was a span of 6 bases. CDR3 size: 12 residues.

This clone came up once. CDR3 nucleotide sequence: TGCGCCAGCAGCTTAGGCAGGGGTGGGACTGTTAGCTACGAGCAGTACTTC. Its translation: CASSLGRGGTVSYEQYF. The chain is built from TRBV5-1 and TRBJ2-7; possibly TRBD1 or TRBD2 for D (6 bases each). V gave up 2 bases and J gave up 3 bases, with 21 bases separating them. The CDR3 has 17 residues. The V gene's germline CDR1 is SGHRS and CDR2 YFSETQ.

V is TRBV27 and J is TRBJ2-3; perhaps TRBD1 as D (6 bases). CDR1 and CDR2 from the germline V gene are MNHEY and SMNVEV (reference sequence). V lost 1 base and J 0 bases, leaving 14 bases between the germline ends. This CDR3 region has 17 residues. Here the CDR3 reads CASSLFPQGSSTDTQYF. The CDR3 DNA is TGTGCCAGCAGTTTATTCCCCCAGGGGTCTAGCACAGATACGCAGTATTTT.

The chain links TRBV24-1 to TRBJ2-5; 9 bases map to TRBD1. The length of the CDR3 is 16 residues. Unmatched junction bases numbered 10, after V lost 4 bases and J lost 5 bases. Germline assignment: CDR1 KGHDR and CDR2 SFDVKD. The CDR3 nucleotides are TGTGCCACCAGTGACCGCCCACAGGGGGCGATGGAGACCCAGTACTTC. As protein: CATSDRPQGAMETQYF.

The sample holds one count of this clone. The chain has TRBV7-9 and TRBJ2-5; D assignment may be TRBD1 or TRBD2 (5 bases each). The ends were cut back, 2 bases at V and 4 bases at J, with 11 bases in the middle. This CDR3 region has 14 residues. Germline CDR1 and CDR2: SEHNR and FQNEAQ (reference sequence). The DNA of the CDR3 is TGTGCCAGCAGCTTAAGAGGGGCAGTAGAGACCCAGTACTTC. Translated: CASSLRGAVETQYF.